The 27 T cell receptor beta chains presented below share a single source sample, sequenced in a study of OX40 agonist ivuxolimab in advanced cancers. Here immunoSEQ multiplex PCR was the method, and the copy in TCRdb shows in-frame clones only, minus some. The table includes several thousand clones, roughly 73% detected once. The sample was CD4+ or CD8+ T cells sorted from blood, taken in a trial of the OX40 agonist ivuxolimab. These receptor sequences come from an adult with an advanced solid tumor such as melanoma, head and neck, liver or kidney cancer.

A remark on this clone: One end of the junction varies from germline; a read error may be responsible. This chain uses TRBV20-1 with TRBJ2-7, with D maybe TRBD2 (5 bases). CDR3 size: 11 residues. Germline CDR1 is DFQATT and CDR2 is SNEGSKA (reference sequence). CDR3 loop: CSAGSDYEQHF. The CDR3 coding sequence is TGCAGTGCTGGGTCCGACTACGAGCAGCACTTC.

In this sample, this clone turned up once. The CDR3 loop reads CASSLSGGNSNQPQHF. In nucleotides, the CDR3 is TGTGCCAGCAGTTTATCGGGGGGGAATAGCAATCAGCCCCAGCATTTT. The rearrangement links TRBV27 to TRBJ1-5, with D possibly matching TRBD1 (5 bases). Trimming stripped 0 bases from V and 0 bases from J, with 9 bases between. This CDR3 has 16 amino acids. Per germline, CDR1 MNHEY and CDR2 SMNVEV (reference sequence).

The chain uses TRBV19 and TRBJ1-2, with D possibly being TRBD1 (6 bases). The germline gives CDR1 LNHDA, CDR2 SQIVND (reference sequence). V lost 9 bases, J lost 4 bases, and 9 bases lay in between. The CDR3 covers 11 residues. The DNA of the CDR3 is TGTGCCAGCCGGGACATCTATGGCTACACCTTC. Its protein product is CASRDIYGYTF. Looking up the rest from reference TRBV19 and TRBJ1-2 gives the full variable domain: DGGITQSPKYLFRKEGQNVTLSCEQNLNHDAMYWYRQDPGQGLRLIYYSQIVNDFQKGDIAEGYSVSREKKESFPLTVTSAQKNPTAFYLCASRDIYGYTFGSGTRLTVV.

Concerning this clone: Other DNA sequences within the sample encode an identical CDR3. The CDR3 spells CASSRGADLQPQHF. The CDR3 bases are TGTGCCAGCAGTAGAGGGGCCGATTTGCAGCCCCAGCATTTT. This sequence joins TRBV28 and TRBJ1-5, with D tentatively TRBD1 (5 bases). The CDR3 runs 14 residues. Deletions cut 5 bases from V and 7 bases from J, with 15 bases between. Germline values: CDR1 MDHEN, CDR2 SYDVKM.

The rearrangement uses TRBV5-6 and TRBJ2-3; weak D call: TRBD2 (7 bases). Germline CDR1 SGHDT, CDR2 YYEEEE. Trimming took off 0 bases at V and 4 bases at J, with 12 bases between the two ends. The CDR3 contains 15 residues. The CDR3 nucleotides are TGTGCCAGCAGCTTGGGTAGGGGGGGGGCAGATACGCAGTATTTT. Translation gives CASSLGRGGADTQYF.

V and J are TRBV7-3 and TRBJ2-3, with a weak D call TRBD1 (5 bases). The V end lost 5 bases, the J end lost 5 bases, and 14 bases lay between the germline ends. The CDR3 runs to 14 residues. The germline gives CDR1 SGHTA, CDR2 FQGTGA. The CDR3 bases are TGTGCCAGCAGCCCGAACAGGCTCGGAGATACGCAGTATTTT. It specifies CASSPNRLGDTQYF.

DNA of the CDR3: TGTGCCAGCAGCCCGGGGGGGGCATGGGAGCAGTTCTTC. It encodes CASSPGGAWEQFF. The V call is TRBV11-2, the J call TRBJ2-1; 8 nucleotides match TRBD2. With V trimmed by 5 bases and J by 10 bases, 7 bases remained unmatched. The CDR3 is made up of 13 amino acids. Germline loops: CDR1 SGHAT, CDR2 FQNNGV. The variable domain in full, completed from reference TRBV11-2 and TRBJ2-1, reads EAGVAQSPRYKIIEKRQSVAFWCNPISGHATLYWYQQILGQGPKLLIQFQNNGVVDDSQLPKDRFSAERLKGVDSTLKIQPAKLEDSAVYLCASSPGGAWEQFFGPGTRLTVL.

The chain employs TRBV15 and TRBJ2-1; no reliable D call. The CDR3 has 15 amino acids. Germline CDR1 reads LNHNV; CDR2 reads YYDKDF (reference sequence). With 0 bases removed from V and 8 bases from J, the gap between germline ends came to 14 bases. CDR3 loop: CATSRDQALGDEQFF. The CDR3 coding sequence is TGTGCCACCAGCAGAGATCAGGCTCTTGGCGATGAGCAGTTCTTC.

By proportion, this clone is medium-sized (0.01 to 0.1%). The CDR3 here is CASSYTGELFF. CDR3 coding DNA: TGTGCCAGCAGTTACACCGGGGAGCTGTTTTTT. V gene TRBV28 combines with J gene TRBJ2-2, with unresolved D. V gave up 4 bases and J gave up 3 bases, with 0 bases separating them. The CDR3 is 11 amino acids. Germline-derived CDR1 and CDR2 are MDHEN and SYDVKM.

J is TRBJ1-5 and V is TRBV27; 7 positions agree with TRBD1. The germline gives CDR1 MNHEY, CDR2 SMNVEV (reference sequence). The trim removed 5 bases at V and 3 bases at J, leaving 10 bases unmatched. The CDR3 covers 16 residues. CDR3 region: CASSVGPRGINQPQHF. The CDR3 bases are TGTGCCAGCAGTGTGGGACCCAGGGGGATCAATCAGCCCCAGCATTTT.

The CDR3: CARKGTGEFQETQYF. DNA of the CDR3: TGTGCCCGAAAGGGGACAGGGGAGTTCCAAGAGACCCAGTACTTC. The chain combines TRBV25-1 with TRBJ2-5; 10 nucleotides align to TRBD1. The V segment lost 11 bases and the J segment 1 base; nucleotides outside the gene matches: 10. There are 15 residues in the CDR3. The V gene's germline CDR1 is MGHDK and CDR2 SYGVNS.

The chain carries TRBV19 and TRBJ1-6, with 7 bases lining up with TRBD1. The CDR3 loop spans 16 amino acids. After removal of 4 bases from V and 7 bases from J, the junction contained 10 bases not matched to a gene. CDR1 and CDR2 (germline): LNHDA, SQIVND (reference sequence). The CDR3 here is CASSRTTGQKNSPLHF. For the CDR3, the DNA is TGTGCCAGTAGTAGAACGACGGGACAGAAAAATTCACCCCTCCACTTT.

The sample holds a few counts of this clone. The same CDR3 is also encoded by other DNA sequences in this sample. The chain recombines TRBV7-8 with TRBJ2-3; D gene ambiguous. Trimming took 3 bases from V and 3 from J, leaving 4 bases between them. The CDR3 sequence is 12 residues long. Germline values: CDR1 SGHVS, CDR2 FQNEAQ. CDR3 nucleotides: TGTGCCAGCAGCTTTTGGACAGATACGCAGTATTTT. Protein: CASSFWTDTQYF.

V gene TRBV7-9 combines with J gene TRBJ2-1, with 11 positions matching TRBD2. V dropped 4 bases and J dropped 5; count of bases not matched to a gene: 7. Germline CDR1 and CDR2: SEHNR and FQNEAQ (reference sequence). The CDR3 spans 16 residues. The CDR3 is CASSSKTSGVHNEQFF. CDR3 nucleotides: TGTGCCAGCAGCTCTAAGACTAGCGGGGTCCACAATGAGCAGTTCTTC.

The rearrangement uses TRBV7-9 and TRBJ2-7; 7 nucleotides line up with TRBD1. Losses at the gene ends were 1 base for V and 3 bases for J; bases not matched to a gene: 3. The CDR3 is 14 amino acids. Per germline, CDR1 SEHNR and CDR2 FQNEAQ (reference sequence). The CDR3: CASSLGGQFYEQYF. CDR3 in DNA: TGTGCCAGCAGCTTAGGGGGACAGTTCTACGAGCAGTACTTC.

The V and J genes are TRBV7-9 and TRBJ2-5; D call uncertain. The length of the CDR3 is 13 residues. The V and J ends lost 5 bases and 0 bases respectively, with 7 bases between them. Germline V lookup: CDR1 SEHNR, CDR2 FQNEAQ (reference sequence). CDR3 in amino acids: CASSPAHQETQYF. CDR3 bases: TGTGCCAGCAGCCCCGCGCACCAAGAGACCCAGTACTTC.

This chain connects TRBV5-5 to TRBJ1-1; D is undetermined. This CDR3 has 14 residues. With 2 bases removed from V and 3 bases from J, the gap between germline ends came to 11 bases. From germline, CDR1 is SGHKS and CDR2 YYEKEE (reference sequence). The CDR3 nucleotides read TGTGCCAGCAGCTTACTGTGGGAGTACACTGAAGCTTTCTTT. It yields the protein CASSLLWEYTEAFF.

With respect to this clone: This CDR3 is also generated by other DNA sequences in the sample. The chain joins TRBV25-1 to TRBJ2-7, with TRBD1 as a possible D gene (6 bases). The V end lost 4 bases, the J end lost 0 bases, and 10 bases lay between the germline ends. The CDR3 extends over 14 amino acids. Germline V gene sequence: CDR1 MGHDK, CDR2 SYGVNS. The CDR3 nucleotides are TGTGCCAGCAGTGCTACAGGGTTCTCCTACGAGCAGTACTTC. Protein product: CASSATGFSYEQYF.

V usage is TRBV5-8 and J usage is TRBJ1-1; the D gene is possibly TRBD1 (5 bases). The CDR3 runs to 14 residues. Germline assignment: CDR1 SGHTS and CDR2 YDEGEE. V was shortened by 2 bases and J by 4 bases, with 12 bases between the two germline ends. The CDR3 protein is CASSLEGGGTEAFF. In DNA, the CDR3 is TGTGCCAGCAGCTTAGAAGGTGGGGGCACTGAAGCTTTCTTT.

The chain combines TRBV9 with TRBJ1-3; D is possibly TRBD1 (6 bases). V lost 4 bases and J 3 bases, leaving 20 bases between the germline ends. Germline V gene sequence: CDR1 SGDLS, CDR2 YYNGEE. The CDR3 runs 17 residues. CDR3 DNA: TGTGCCAGCAGCCCGGACGCGAGGGGGACGCTTGGAAACACCATATATTTT. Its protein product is CASSPDARGTLGNTIYF.

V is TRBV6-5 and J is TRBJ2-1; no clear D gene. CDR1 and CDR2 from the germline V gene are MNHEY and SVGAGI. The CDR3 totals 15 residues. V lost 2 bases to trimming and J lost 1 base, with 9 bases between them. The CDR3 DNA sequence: TGTGCCAGCAGTTACGATGGGGTTTCCTACAATGAGCAGTTCTTC. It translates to CASSYDGVSYNEQFF.

CDR3 region: CASSYEAGASYEQYF. For the CDR3, the DNA is TGTGCCAGCAGTTACGAGGCAGGAGCCTCCTACGAGCAGTACTTC. The genes are TRBV6-6 and TRBJ2-7; D gene uncertain. The V end was cut by 2 bases, the J end by 0 bases, with 11 bases between. The CDR3 totals 15 residues. Germline values: CDR1 MNHNY, CDR2 SVGAGI (reference sequence).

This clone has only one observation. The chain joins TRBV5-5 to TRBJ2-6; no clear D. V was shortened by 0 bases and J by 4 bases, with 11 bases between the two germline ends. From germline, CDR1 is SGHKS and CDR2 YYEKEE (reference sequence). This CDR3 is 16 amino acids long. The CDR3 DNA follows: TGTGCCAGCAGCTTGGCCCTGGCAACCGGGGCCAACGTCCTGACTTTC. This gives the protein CASSLALATGANVLTF. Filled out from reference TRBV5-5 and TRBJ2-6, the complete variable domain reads DAGVTQSPTHLIKTRGQQVTLRCSPISGHKSVSWYQQVLGQGPQFIFQYYEKEERGRGNFPDRFSARQFPNYSSELNVNALLLGDSALYLCASSLALATGANVLTFGAGSRLTVL.

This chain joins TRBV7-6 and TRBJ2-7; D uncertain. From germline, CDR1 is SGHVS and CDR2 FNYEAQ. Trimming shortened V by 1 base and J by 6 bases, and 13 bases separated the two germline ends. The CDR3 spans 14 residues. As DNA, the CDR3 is TGTGCCAGCAGCTTAGAGGCCCGGACGGGCGAGCAGTACTTC. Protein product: CASSLEARTGEQYF.

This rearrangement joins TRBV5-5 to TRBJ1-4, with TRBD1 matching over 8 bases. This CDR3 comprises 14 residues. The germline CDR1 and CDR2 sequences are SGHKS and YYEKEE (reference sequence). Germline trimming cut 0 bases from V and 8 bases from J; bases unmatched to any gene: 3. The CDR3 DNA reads TGTGCCAGCAGCTTGGGACAGGGGAGAGAAAAACTGTTTTTT. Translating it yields CASSLGQGREKLFF.

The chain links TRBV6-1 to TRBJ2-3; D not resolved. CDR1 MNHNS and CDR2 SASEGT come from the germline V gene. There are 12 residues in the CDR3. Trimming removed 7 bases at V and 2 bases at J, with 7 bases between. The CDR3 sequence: CASNSLTDTQYF. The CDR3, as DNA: TGTGCCAGCAACAGTCTCACAGATACGCAGTATTTT.

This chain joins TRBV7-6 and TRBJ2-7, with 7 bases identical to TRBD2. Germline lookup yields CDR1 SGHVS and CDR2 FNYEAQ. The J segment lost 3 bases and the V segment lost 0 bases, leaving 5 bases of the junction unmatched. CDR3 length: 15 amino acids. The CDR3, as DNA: TGTGCCAGCAGCTTAGCGGGGGGGACTGTCTACGAGCAGTACTTC. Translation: CASSLAGGTVYEQYF.